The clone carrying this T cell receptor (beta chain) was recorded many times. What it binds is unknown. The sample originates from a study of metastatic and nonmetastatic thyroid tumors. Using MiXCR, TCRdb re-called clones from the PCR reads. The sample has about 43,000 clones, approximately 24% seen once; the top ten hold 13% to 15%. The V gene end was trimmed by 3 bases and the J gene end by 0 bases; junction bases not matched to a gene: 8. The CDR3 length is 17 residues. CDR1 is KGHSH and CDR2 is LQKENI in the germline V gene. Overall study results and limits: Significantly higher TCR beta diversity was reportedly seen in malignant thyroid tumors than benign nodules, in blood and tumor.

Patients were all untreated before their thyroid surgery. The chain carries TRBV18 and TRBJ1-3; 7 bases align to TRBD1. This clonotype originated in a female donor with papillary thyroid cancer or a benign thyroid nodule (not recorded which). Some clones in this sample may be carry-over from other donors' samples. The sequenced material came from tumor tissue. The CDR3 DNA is TGTGCCAGCTCACCCTTAGGACAGGAGAGCTCTGGAAACACCATATATTTT. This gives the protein CASSPLGQESSGNTIYF.